The source of this T cell receptor (beta chain) is a study of T cell responses to AZD1222 COVID-19 vaccine. Whole-study findings and limits: Among AZD1222 vaccinees, only six or seven were seropositive at baseline.

This CDR3 has 14 residues. The ends were cut back, 3 bases at V and 0 bases at J, with 6 bases in the middle. Germline CDR1 WSHSY, CDR2 SAAADI. Clones were read by immunoSEQ multiplex PCR, and TCRdb kept only the in-frame ones, dropping some. The repertoire holds fewer than 120,000 clones, with around 90% as singletons. Concerning this clone itself: Its cognate antigen is unknown.

This chain joins TRBV10-2 and TRBJ2-1; D is uncertain. Specimen: peripheral blood, collected 28 days after the second AZD1222 dose. The TCR sequence derives from an adult who received the AZD1222 COVID-19 vaccine. CDR3 amino acids: CASSDPSSYNEQFF. The CDR3 region has the DNA TGCGCCAGCAGTGACCCAAGCTCCTACAATGAGCAGTTCTTC.